This TCR beta chain was obtained from a study of blood T cell repertoires in COVID-19. At the level of the study: Samples of COVID-19 (acute and convalescent) were obtained from the United States, Italy and Spain.

Method: immunoSEQ multiplex PCR; TCRdb's copy keeps in-frame clones and lacks some. The profile covers roughly 360,000 clones, with 75% to 90% appearing a single time and about 5.4% taken by the ten largest. This clone has more than one count but fewer than ten. The CDR3 totals 14 residues. The ends were cut back, 5 bases at V and 1 base at J, with 8 bases in the middle. Germline V lookup: CDR1 SNHLY, CDR2 FYNNEI. V is TRBV2 and J is TRBJ1-4; D not resolved. This TCR came from a woman aged 45-60 years who had recovered from COVID-19. The sample comprised PBMCs or T cells enriched from blood (not recorded which). CDR3 in DNA: TGTGCCAGCAGTTCCCCAGGAACTAATGAAAAACTGTTTTTT. Residues: CASSSPGTNEKLFF.